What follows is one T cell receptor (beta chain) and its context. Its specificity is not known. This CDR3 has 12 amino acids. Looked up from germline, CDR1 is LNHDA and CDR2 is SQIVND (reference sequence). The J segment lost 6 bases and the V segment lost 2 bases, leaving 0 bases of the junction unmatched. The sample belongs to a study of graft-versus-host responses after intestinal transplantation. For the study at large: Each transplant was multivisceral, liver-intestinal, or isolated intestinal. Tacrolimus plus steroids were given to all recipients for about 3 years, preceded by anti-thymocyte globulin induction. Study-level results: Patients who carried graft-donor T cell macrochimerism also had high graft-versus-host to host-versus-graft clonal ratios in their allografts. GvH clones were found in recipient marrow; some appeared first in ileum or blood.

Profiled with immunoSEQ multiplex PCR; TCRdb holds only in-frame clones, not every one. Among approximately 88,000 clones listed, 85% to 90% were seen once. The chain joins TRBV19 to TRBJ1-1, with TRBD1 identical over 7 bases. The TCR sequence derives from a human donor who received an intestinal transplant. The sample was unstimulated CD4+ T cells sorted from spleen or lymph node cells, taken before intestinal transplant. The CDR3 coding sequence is TGTGCCAGTAGTATACAGGGGGCTGAAGCTTTCTTT. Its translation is CASSIQGAEAFF.